This record looks at one T cell receptor beta chain sequence and its context. This sample stems from a study of blood T cell repertoires in COVID-19. V was cut by 0 bases and J by 3 bases, with 12 bases left in between. The CDR3 consists of 16 residues. CDR1 and CDR2 from the germline V gene are KGHSH and LQKENI. TCRdb's copy holds only in-frame clones and misses some; the assay was immunoSEQ multiplex PCR. The repertoire includes approximately 240,000 clones, 83% of them detected once, and 1.3% sits in the top ten. Sequencing used peripheral blood. The TCR sequence derives from a woman in her 30s with COVID-19, enrolled during active disease. The gene calls are TRBV18 and TRBJ2-1; tentatively, D is TRBD2 (6 bases). The CDR3 here is CASSPPGGADYNEQFF. In DNA form, the CDR3 reads TGTGCCAGCTCACCACCAGGCGGGGCAGACTACAATGAGCAGTTCTTC.